This T cell receptor beta chain was found in a study of blood T cell repertoires in COVID-19. As handled by the study authors: How many nucleated cells were present was estimated from reference gene primer amplification. The data were produced by immunoSEQ multiplex PCR, yet TCRdb's version contains in-frame clones alone and is incomplete. V, J and clone size are those of that table, while D and trimming were read from the DNA. The sample holds under 200,000 clones, roughly 86% seen once. V dropped 4 bases and J dropped 0; count of bases not matched to a gene: 10. Germline CDR1 reads SGHKS; CDR2 reads YYEKEE (reference sequence). The CDR3 extends over 17 amino acids.

Specimen: peripheral blood. The source is a woman aged 80 or over with COVID-19, enrolled during active disease. The chain combines TRBV5-5 with TRBJ2-3, with 8 bases matching TRBD1. This chain's CDR3 is CASSERQGTPSTDTQYF. CDR3 coding DNA: TGTGCCAGCAGCGAACGACAGGGGACCCCTAGCACAGATACGCAGTATTTT. The full variable domain, rest sourced from reference TRBV5-5 and TRBJ2-3, is DAGVTQSPTHLIKTRGQQVTLRCSPISGHKSVSWYQQVLGQGPQFIFQYYEKEERGRGNFPDRFSARQFPNYSSELNVNALLLGDSALYLCASSERQGTPSTDTQYFGPGTRLTVL.